The next 18 T cell receptor beta chains were all read from a single sample in a study of blood T cell repertoires in COVID-19. Only in-frame clones appear in the TCRdb table, and some are missing; sequencing was by immunoSEQ multiplex PCR. Counted here are a few hundred thousand clones, approximately 86% occurring once; the ten biggest clones make up around 13%. Sample: peripheral blood. The receptors were gathered from a woman aged 70-85 years with COVID-19, enrolled during active disease.

This clone was seen a handful of times. The V call is TRBV24-1, the J call TRBJ2-5; 10 bases are shared with TRBD2. With 1 base clipped from V and 0 bases from J, the junction kept 4 bases outside the gene matches. The CDR3 has 17 amino acids. Germline V CDR1 and CDR2: KGHDR, SFDVKD. The CDR3 DNA reads as TGTGCCACCAGTGATTTCTCTAGCGGGGGCAACCAAGAGACCCAGTACTTC. Amino acid sequence: CATSDFSSGGNQETQYF.

This clone was seen only a few times. The chain is built from TRBV30 and TRBJ2-7, with D perhaps matching TRBD1 (6 bases). Trimming pared 8 bases from V and 2 bases from J, leaving 19 bases between. Germline V gives CDR1 GTSNPN, CDR2 SVGIG (reference sequence). The CDR3 length is 14 residues. For the CDR3, the DNA is TGTGCCGGACGCGAAGGGGGACCACCCTACGAGCAGTACTTC. It codes for CAGREGGPPYEQYF.

The chain employs TRBV5-4 and TRBJ2-7; D is possibly TRBD2 (6 bases). The CDR3 consists of 14 residues. The germline V gene has CDR1 SGHNT and CDR2 YYREEE (reference sequence). Trimming took off 3 bases at V and 0 bases at J, with 10 bases between the two ends. The CDR3 spells CASSWGTGSYEQYF. The CDR3 bases are TGTGCCAGCAGCTGGGGGACTGGCTCCTACGAGCAGTACTTC.

The V call is TRBV27, the J call TRBJ1-5; no firm D call. Germline assignment: CDR1 MNHEY and CDR2 SMNVEV (reference sequence). V lost 6 bases and J lost 1, with 13 bases in between. This CDR3 region has 15 residues. CDR3 in DNA: TGTGCCAGCAGACTCACTCCGGGGAGCAATCAGCCCCAGCATTTT. Its protein product is CASRLTPGSNQPQHF.

Remarks on this clone: Other DNA sequences within the sample encode an identical CDR3. The rearrangement joins TRBV24-1 to TRBJ1-1; TRBD1 is a possible D gene (6 bases). The CDR3 spans 13 residues. Trimming stripped 5 bases from V and 5 bases from J, with 11 bases between. Looked up from germline, CDR1 is KGHDR and CDR2 is SFDVKD. This CDR3 reads CATSGAGETEAFF. The CDR3 DNA reads TGTGCCACCAGTGGGGCAGGGGAAACTGAAGCTTTCTTT.

V gene TRBV12-5 combines with J gene TRBJ2-7, with 8 nucleotides matching TRBD1. The CDR3 spans 15 residues. V lost 1 base, J lost 2 bases, and 4 bases stayed unmatched. Germline lookup yields CDR1 LGHNT and CDR2 FRNRAP. CDR3 nucleotide sequence: TGTGCTAGTGGTTTGGGACAGGGGATACCCTACGAGCAGTACTTC. It translates to CASGLGQGIPYEQYF.

The V and J genes are TRBV18 and TRBJ1-3, with D possibly being TRBD1 (6 bases). The CDR3 length is 15 residues. V was pared by 5 bases and J by 4 bases, with 15 bases between. Germline CDR1 is KGHSH and CDR2 is LQKENI. CDR3 protein: CASSIQGAKGNTIYF. The CDR3 DNA is TGTGCCAGCTCAATACAGGGAGCGAAAGGAAACACCATATATTTT.

V usage is TRBV24-1 and J usage is TRBJ1-4, with unresolved D. In germline, CDR1 is KGHDR, CDR2 SFDVKD. The CDR3 consists of 12 residues. Trimming stripped 4 bases from V and 4 bases from J, with 3 bases between. CDR3 loop: CATSDLNEKLFF. In nucleotides, the CDR3 is TGTGCCACCAGTGACCTTAATGAAAAACTGTTTTTT.

V gene TRBV5-1 combines with J gene TRBJ1-3; tentative D call: TRBD1 (6 bases). The length of the CDR3 is 18 residues. Looked up from germline, CDR1 is SGHRS and CDR2 is YFSETQ. Trimming removed 6 bases at V and 0 bases at J, with 22 bases between. This CDR3 reads CASTRDLDSTNSGNTIYF. The CDR3 DNA sequence: TGCGCCAGCACGCGAGATCTGGACAGTACCAACTCTGGAAACACCATATATTTT.

This clone showed up just once. This sequence joins TRBV5-1 and TRBJ2-5; 11 bases line up with TRBD1. Germline values: CDR1 SGHRS, CDR2 YFSETQ. V was pared by 4 bases and J by 5 bases, with 7 bases of the junction left unmatched. This CDR3 is 15 amino acids long. The CDR3 nucleotides are TGCGCCAGCAGCGTAACCGGGACAGGGGGGGAGACCCAGTACTTC. This gives the protein CASSVTGTGGETQYF.

This clone was seen only once. The chain links TRBV7-9 to TRBJ2-3; weak D call: TRBD1 (5 bases). The CDR3 sequence is 13 residues long. Germline V lookup: CDR1 SEHNR, CDR2 FQNEAQ (reference sequence). The V gene lost 3 bases and the J gene lost 3 bases, with 7 bases spanning the gap. This CDR3 is CASSFRGTDTQYF. The CDR3 DNA follows: TGTGCCAGCAGCTTTAGGGGTACAGATACGCAGTATTTT.

The chain couples TRBV7-2 to TRBJ1-6; D is possibly TRBD1 (5 bases). Germline V gives CDR1 SGHTA, CDR2 FQGNSA. The CDR3 length is 15 residues. The V end was cut by 1 base, the J end by 2 bases, with 6 bases between. Here the CDR3 reads CASSLGGAYNSPLHF. CDR3 nucleotides: TGTGCCAGCAGCTTAGGGGGCGCCTATAATTCACCCCTCCACTTT.

This clone was detected only a few times. A junction boundary mismatches the germline segment, possibly from a read error. J is TRBJ1-2 and V is TRBV9; D unresolved. CDR1 and CDR2 (germline): SGDLS, YYNGEE. The CDR3 loop spans 14 amino acids. The CDR3: CASSVSPGDRQHDF. The CDR3 region has the DNA TGTGCCAGCAGCGTCTCCCCGGGAGACCGCCAACACGACTTC.

The CDR3 spells CASSLFGGASYEQYF. CDR3 DNA sequence: TGTGCCAGCAGTTTATTCGGGGGGGCCTCCTACGAGCAGTACTTC. The gene calls are TRBV27 and TRBJ2-7, with 8 bases fitting TRBD2. The CDR3 spans 15 residues. The V segment lost 1 base and the J segment 0 bases; nucleotides outside the gene matches: 2. CDR1 MNHEY and CDR2 SMNVEV come from the germline V gene (reference sequence).

This clone has only one observation. The gene calls are TRBV2 and TRBJ2-7; 10 bases map to TRBD1. The CDR3 length is 14 residues. V shed 4 bases and J 2 bases; nucleotides not matched to a gene: 2. The V gene's germline CDR1 is SNHLY and CDR2 FYNNEI. The CDR3 nucleotides are TGTGCCAGCAGTGGGACAGGGGGACCCTACGAGCAGTACTTC. This gives the protein CASSGTGGPYEQYF.

This rearrangement joins TRBV10-3 to TRBJ2-1; 9 positions agree with TRBD1. Germline V CDR1 and CDR2: ENHRY, SYGVKD. V shed 6 bases, J shed 1 base, and the junction held 4 bases outside the gene matches. The CDR3 loop spans 15 amino acids. The CDR3 protein is CAISSDRGSYNEQFF. The CDR3 DNA reads as TGTGCCATCAGCTCAGACAGGGGGTCCTACAATGAGCAGTTCTTC.

The chain has TRBV24-1 and TRBJ1-1; a possible D gene is TRBD1 (6 bases). The CDR3 is 14 amino acids. Germline V gene sequence: CDR1 KGHDR, CDR2 SFDVKD. V was shortened by 7 bases and J by 2 bases, with 13 bases between the two germline ends. CDR3 sequence: CATRGHGTNTEAFF. The CDR3 bases are TGTGCCACCAGGGGACACGGAACAAACACTGAAGCTTTCTTT.

This chain links TRBV5-6 with TRBJ2-7; 11 positions match TRBD1. Trimming removed 5 bases from V and 2 bases from J; junction bases left unmatched: 3. In germline, CDR1 is SGHDT, CDR2 YYEEEE. CDR3 size: 14 residues. The CDR3 region is CASRGTGGPYEQYF. In DNA form, the CDR3 reads TGTGCCAGCAGGGGGACAGGGGGACCCTACGAGCAGTACTTC.